Presented here are 9 T cell receptor beta chains from one specimen sequenced in a study of a mutant IDH1 vaccine in newly diagnosed glioma. Antigens of these TCRs are unknown. Time point described: week 23, last vaccination. Doses comprised 300 ug of mutant IDH1 20-mer peptide each, plus topical imiquimod. The protocol was immunoSEQ multiplex PCR, while the TCRdb copy is restricted to in-frame clones and leaves out a portion. The table has approximately 37,000 clones, around 76% seen once; the top ten hold about 5%. The sample was PBMCs, taken from a glioma patient whose treatment included an IDH1 peptide vaccine. These receptors were collected from a man between 45 and 60 years old with glioma.

The rearrangement links TRBV13 to TRBJ1-2; D uncertain. In germline, CDR1 is PRHDT, CDR2 FYEKMQ (reference sequence). The length of the CDR3 is 14 residues. The V and J ends lost 0 bases and 7 bases respectively, with 12 bases between them. The CDR3 spells CASSLGAPRSGYTF. CDR3 DNA: TGTGCCAGCAGCTTAGGGGCCCCAAGGAGTGGCTACACCTTC. The full variable domain, rest sourced from reference TRBV13 and TRBJ1-2, is AAGVIQSPRHLIKEKRETATLKCYPIPRHDTVYWYQQGPGQDPQFLISFYEKMQSDKGSIPDRFSAQQFSDYHSELNMSSLELGDSALYFCASSLGAPRSGYTFGSGTRLTVV.

This rearrangement joins TRBV12-5 to TRBJ2-1, with D perhaps matching TRBD2 (6 bases). Trimming pared 1 base from V and 8 bases from J, leaving 9 bases between. From germline, CDR1 is LGHNT and CDR2 FRNRAP. This CDR3 contains 13 residues. CDR3 amino acids: CASGLEEGHEQFF. The DNA for the CDR3 is TGTGCTAGTGGTTTGGAGGAGGGTCATGAGCAGTTCTTC.

The chain recombines TRBV7-9 with TRBJ1-1; 9 bases are a match to TRBD1. This CDR3 is built from 14 residues. CDR1 is SEHNR, CDR2 FQNEAQ, per germline (reference sequence). V lost 5 bases to trimming and J lost 4 bases; unmatched junction nucleotides: 5. CDR3 DNA: TGTGCCAGCAGCCCTTGGACAGGGGTCACTGAAGCTTTCTTT. This translates into CASSPWTGVTEAFF. Full variable domain (rest looked up from reference TRBV7-9 and TRBJ1-1): DTGVSQNPRHKITKRGQNVTFRCDPISEHNRLYWYRQTLGQGPEFLTYFQNEAQLEKSRLLSDRFSAERPKGSFSTLEIQRTEQGDSAMYLCASSPWTGVTEAFFGQGTRLTVV.

The J gene is TRBJ2-1, the V gene TRBV25-1; D uncertain. The CDR3 is 13 residues long. Trimming shortened V by 4 bases and J by 5 bases, and 9 bases separated the two germline ends. Germline V gives CDR1 MGHDK, CDR2 SYGVNS. The CDR3 region is CASSGQNNNEQFF. CDR3 nucleotide sequence: TGTGCCAGCAGTGGGCAAAATAACAATGAGCAGTTCTTC.

The gene calls are TRBV7-2 and TRBJ2-1; D is unresolved. Trimming shortened V by 5 bases and J by 5 bases, and 16 bases separated the two germline ends. The CDR3 is made up of 15 amino acids. In germline, CDR1 is SGHTA, CDR2 FQGNSA. CDR3 bases: TGTGCCAGCAGCCCCAAAGTAGCCGTCAACAATGAGCAGTTCTTC. Protein: CASSPKVAVNNEQFF.

This chain links TRBV18 with TRBJ1-1; no clear D gene. The CDR3 length is 14 residues. V lost 3 bases and J 3 bases, leaving 11 bases between the germline ends. Germline loops: CDR1 KGHSH, CDR2 LQKENI. The CDR3 protein is CASSPGVADTEAFF. In nucleotides, the CDR3 is TGTGCCAGCTCACCTGGGGTTGCGGACACTGAAGCTTTCTTT.

In its sample, this clone ranks as medium-sized (0.01 to 0.1%). The gene calls are TRBV4-1 and TRBJ2-7; D is ambiguous. V was pared by 6 bases and J by 0 bases, with 12 bases between. The CDR3 covers 14 residues. Germline V gives CDR1 MGHRA, CDR2 YSYEKL. The CDR3 DNA follows: TGCGCCAGCAGTCCTCACCGAGACTCCTACGAGCAGTACTTC. Encoded protein: CASSPHRDSYEQYF.

The CDR3 reads CASSMAGSYNEQFF. The CDR3 bases are TGTGCCAGTAGTATGGCAGGGAGCTACAATGAGCAGTTCTTC. V usage is TRBV19 and J usage is TRBJ2-1; tentatively, D is TRBD1 or TRBD2 (5 bases each). The CDR3 has 14 amino acids. Germline CDR1 reads LNHDA; CDR2 reads SQIVND (reference sequence). Between the trimmed V and J ends, which lost 3 bases and 3 bases, there was a span of 9 bases.

The rearrangement uses TRBV10-3 and TRBJ1-4; D is uncertain. CDR1 and CDR2 from the germline V gene are ENHRY and SYGVKD. CDR3 length equals 13 residues. Trimming cost V 6 bases and J 2 bases, with 7 bases left between them. The CDR3 DNA reads as TGTGCCATCAGAGGGATCACTAATGAAAAACTGTTTTTT. Translation gives CAIRGITNEKLFF.